One sample yielded the 12 T cell receptor beta chains listed below, sequenced in a study of cytotoxic CD8 clonotypes in ibrutinib-treated CLL. Clones were read by immunoSEQ multiplex PCR, and TCRdb kept only the in-frame ones, dropping some. The table lists fewer than 25,000 clones, approximately 72% of them singletons. The input for sequencing was PBMCs, taken before ibrutinib treatment. These receptors were obtained from a human donor with chronic lymphocytic leukemia.

This clone came up a few times. This chain links TRBV6-5 with TRBJ1-2; possibly TRBD1 for D (6 bases). The CDR3 spans 14 residues. V lost 5 bases and J 3 bases, leaving 13 bases between the germline ends. The germline V gene has CDR1 MNHEY and CDR2 SVGAGI. The chain's CDR3 is CASSTGFEYYGYTF. The CDR3 nucleotides are TGTGCCAGCAGTACAGGGTTTGAGTACTATGGCTACACCTTC.

V usage is TRBV7-2 and J usage is TRBJ1-5; tentative D call: TRBD1 (5 bases). V shed 2 bases and J shed 2 bases, with 7 bases lying between them. Germline V CDR1 and CDR2: SGHTA, FQGNSA. The CDR3 spans 14 residues. CDR3: CASSLQGGNQPQHF. The CDR3 DNA is TGTGCCAGCAGCTTACAGGGTGGCAATCAGCCCCAGCATTTT.

V usage is TRBV5-1 and J usage is TRBJ1-5; D possibly corresponds to TRBD1 (6 bases). From germline, CDR1 is SGHRS and CDR2 YFSETQ. Trimming left V 8 bases short and J 2 bases short, with 11 bases between. This CDR3 is built from 13 residues. The CDR3 here is CASSTGGNQPQHF. In DNA form, the CDR3 reads TGCGCCAGTTCGACAGGAGGCAATCAGCCCCAGCATTTT.

CDR3 loop: CASSFLGNTGELFF. CDR3 coding DNA: TGTGCCAGCAGCTTTCTGGGGAACACCGGGGAGCTGTTTTTT. The chain has TRBV5-6 and TRBJ2-2; D is undetermined. V lost 2 bases and J lost 1, with 6 bases in between. CDR3 length equals 14 residues. The germline V gene encodes CDR1 SGHDT and CDR2 YYEEEE.

The chain carries TRBV6-6 and TRBJ1-3, with D tentatively TRBD1 (5 bases). This CDR3 is 13 amino acids long. Germline lookup yields CDR1 MNHNY and CDR2 SVGAGI (reference sequence). Trimming shortened V by 4 bases and J by 8 bases, and 12 bases separated the two germline ends. The DNA for the CDR3 is TGTGCCAGCAGTTGGGGGAGGGGACACACCATATATTTT. It encodes CASSWGRGHTIYF.

The rearrangement joins TRBV6-5 to TRBJ2-5, with D hard to call. Between the trimmed V and J ends, which lost 2 bases and 1 base, there was a span of 5 bases. Germline CDR1 MNHEY, CDR2 SVGAGI. The CDR3 has 13 residues. The CDR3 sequence is CASSYMFQETQYF. The CDR3 region has the DNA TGTGCCAGCAGTTACATGTTCCAAGAGACCCAGTACTTC.

This chain uses TRBV7-9 with TRBJ1-3, with D tentatively TRBD1 (5 bases). Germline V gene data show CDR1 as SEHNR and CDR2 as FQNEAQ (reference sequence). The CDR3 runs 14 residues. Trimming pared 11 bases from V and 4 bases from J, leaving 18 bases between. The CDR3 nucleotides are TGTGCCGCGGACACCTGGGCAGTAGGAAACACCATATATTTT. Encoded protein: CAADTWAVGNTIYF.

The V gene is TRBV19, the J gene TRBJ1-2; maybe TRBD1 (6 bases). Trimming cost V 1 base and J 7 bases, with 10 bases left between them. The CDR3 is 13 amino acids. In germline, CDR1 is LNHDA, CDR2 SQIVND (reference sequence). CDR3 sequence: CASSIAGAGGYTF. The CDR3 coding sequence is TGTGCCAGTAGTATAGCAGGGGCAGGTGGCTACACCTTC.

This sequence joins TRBV30 and TRBJ2-7, with D possibly TRBD1 on 6 matching bases. Germline CDR1 reads GTSNPN; CDR2 reads SVGIG (reference sequence). The germline V and J ends were trimmed by 1 base and 6 bases, with 13 bases remaining between them. There are 13 residues in the CDR3. Here the CDR3 DNA reads TGTGCCTGGAGTGCGATGGCAGGGGTCGAGCAGTACTTC. It yields the protein CAWSAMAGVEQYF.

The chain joins TRBV5-6 to TRBJ2-1, with TRBD2 matching 7 bases. Losses at the gene ends were 4 bases for V and 8 bases for J; bases not matched to a gene: 3. Germline V lookup: CDR1 SGHDT, CDR2 YYEEEE. The CDR3 has 12 amino acids. The CDR3: CASSRLADEQFF. CDR3 DNA sequence: TGTGCCAGCAGCAGACTAGCAGATGAGCAGTTCTTC. Based on the CDR3 plus reference TRBV5-6 and TRBJ2-1, the full variable domain is DAGVTQSPTHLIKTRGQQVTLRCSPKSGHDTVSWYQQALGQGPQFIFQYYEEEERQRGNFPDRFSGHQFPNYSSELNVNALLLGDSALYLCASSRLADEQFFGPGTRLTVL.

The CDR3 DNA reads as TGTGCCAGCAATACGGGACCGAACACTGAAGCTTTCTTT. This encodes CASNTGPNTEAFF. The chain uses TRBV25-1 and TRBJ1-1; perhaps TRBD1 as D (5 bases). CDR3 length: 13 amino acids. In germline, CDR1 is MGHDK, CDR2 SYGVNS. The ends were cut back, 7 bases at V and 1 base at J, with 10 bases in the middle.

The J gene is TRBJ1-1, the V gene TRBV7-8, with D hard to call. Germline CDR1 and CDR2: SGHVS and FQNEAQ. Deletions cut 0 bases from V and 2 bases from J, with 10 bases between. This CDR3 comprises 15 residues. This CDR3 reads CASSLAGPANTEAFF. CDR3 in DNA: TGTGCCAGCAGCTTAGCAGGGCCAGCCAACACTGAAGCTTTCTTT.